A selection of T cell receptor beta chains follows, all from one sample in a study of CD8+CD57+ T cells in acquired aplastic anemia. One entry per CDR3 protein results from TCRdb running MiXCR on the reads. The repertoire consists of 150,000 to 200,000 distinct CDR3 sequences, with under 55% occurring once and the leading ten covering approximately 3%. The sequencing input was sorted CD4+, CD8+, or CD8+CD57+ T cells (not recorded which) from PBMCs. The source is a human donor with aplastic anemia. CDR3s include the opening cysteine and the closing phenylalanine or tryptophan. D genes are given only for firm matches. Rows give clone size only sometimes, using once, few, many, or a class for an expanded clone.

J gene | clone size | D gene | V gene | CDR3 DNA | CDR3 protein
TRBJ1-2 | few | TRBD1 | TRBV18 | TGTGCCAGCTCACCGGACAGGGTTCATGGCTATGGCTACACCTTC | CASSPDRVHGYGYTF
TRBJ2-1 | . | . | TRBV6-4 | TGTGCCAGCAGTGACAGGGACACAATCCCCTACAATGAGCAGTTCTTC | CASSDRDTIPYNEQFF
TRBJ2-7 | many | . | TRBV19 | TGTGCCAGTAGTCTACCCCCTGGCGGAGTTTCCTACGAGCAGTACTTC | CASSLPPGGVSYEQYF
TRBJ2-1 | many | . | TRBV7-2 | TGTGCCAGCAGCTTAGCGGGATCGGGTGAGCAGTTCTTC | CASSLAGSGEQFF
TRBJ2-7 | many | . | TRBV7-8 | TGTGCCAGCAGCTCTATCGGCGAGCAGTACTTC | CASSSIGEQYF
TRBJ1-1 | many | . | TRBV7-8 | TGTGCCAGCAGCGTAGGCGGGACACAAGCTTTCTTT | CASSVGGTQAFF
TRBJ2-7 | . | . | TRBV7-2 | TGTGCCAGCAGACTAGGGGGAAGTTACGAGCAGTACTTC | CASRLGGSYEQYF
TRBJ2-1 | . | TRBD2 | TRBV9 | TGTGCCAGCAGCGCCGGACTAGCGGGGGGGTCCTACAATGAGCAGTTCTTC | CASSAGLAGGSYNEQFF
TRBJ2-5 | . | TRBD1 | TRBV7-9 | TGTGCCAGCAGCTTAGAGGGACAGGGTATGGAAGAGACCCAGTACTTC | CASSLEGQGMEETQYF
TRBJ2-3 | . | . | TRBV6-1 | TGTGCCAGCAGCCAGAGCAGGGGGAGGGCAGATACGCAGTATTTT | CASSQSRGRADTQYF
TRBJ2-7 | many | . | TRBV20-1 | TGCAGTGCTAGAAATAAGTACGAGCAGTACTTC | CSARNKYEQYF
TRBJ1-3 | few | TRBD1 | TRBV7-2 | TGTGCCAGCAGCTTAGGTTCAGGGGGTATAAACACCATATATTTT | CASSLGSGGINTIYF
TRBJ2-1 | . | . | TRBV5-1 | TGCGCCAGTCGCCCAGGGTTGCAGGCCAATGAGCAGTTCTTC | CASRPGLQANEQFF
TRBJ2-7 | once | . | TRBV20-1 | TGCAGTGCTAGTAGGGCAGGGGGGTTTTACGAGCAGTACTTC | CSASRAGGFYEQYF
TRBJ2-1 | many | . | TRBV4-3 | TGCGCCAGCAGCCAAGATACGGGGCTCCCAGGCAATGAGCAGTTCTTC | CASSQDTGLPGNEQFF
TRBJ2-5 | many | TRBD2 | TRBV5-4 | TGTGCCAGCAGCCCGAGACTAGCGGAAGAGACCCAGTACTTC | CASSPRLAEETQYF
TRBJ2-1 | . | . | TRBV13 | TGTGCCAGCAGCTCCCGGGGAATCAATGAGCAGTTCTTC | CASSSRGINEQFF
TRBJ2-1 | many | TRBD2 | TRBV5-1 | TGCGCCAGCACCCTCACCGGACTAGCGGGCTACAATGAGCAGTTCTTC | CASTLTGLAGYNEQFF
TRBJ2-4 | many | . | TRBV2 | TGTGCCAGCAGTGTGCCGGGGGTGGACATTCAGTACTTC | CASSVPGVDIQYF
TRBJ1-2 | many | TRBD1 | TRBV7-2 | TGTGCCAGCAGCCGCGTGGGACAGGGGATAGACGGCTACACCTTC | CASSRVGQGIDGYTF
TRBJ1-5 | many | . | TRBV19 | TGTGCCAGTAGTACCGATCAGCCCCAGCATTTT | CASSTDQPQHF
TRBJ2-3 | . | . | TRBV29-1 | TGCAGCTCGGGACTCTATACAGATACGCAGTATTTT | CSSGLYTDTQYF
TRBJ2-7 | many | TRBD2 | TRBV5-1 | TGCGCCAGCAGCTTGGGAGCGGGAGGTCTCCACGAGCAGTACTTC | CASSLGAGGLHEQYF
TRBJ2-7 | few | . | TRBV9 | TGTGCCAGCAGCCACAGCTCCTACGAGCAGTACTTC | CASSHSSYEQYF
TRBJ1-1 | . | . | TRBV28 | TGTGCCAGCTCCCCGACCGGGCAGGCGAACACTGAAGCTTTCTTT | CASSPTGQANTEAFF
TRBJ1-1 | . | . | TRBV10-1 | TGCGCCAGCAGCGACGGACGGAGGAACACTGAAGCTTTCTTT | CASSDGRRNTEAFF
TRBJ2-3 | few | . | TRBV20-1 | TGCAGTGCTAGTATGGCGGCTAGCACAGATACGCAGTATTTT | CSASMAASTDTQYF
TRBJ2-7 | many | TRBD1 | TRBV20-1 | TGCAGTGCAAGACAGGGCCTTTGGTACGAGCAGTACTTC | CSARQGLWYEQYF
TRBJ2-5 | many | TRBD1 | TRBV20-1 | TGCAGTGCTACAGACCATGGACAGGGGGGGTGGAGGGGTTTAGGAGAGACCCAGTACTTC | CSATDHGQGGWRGLGETQYF
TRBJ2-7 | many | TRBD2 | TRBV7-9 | TGTGCCAGCAGCCATACGGGACTAGGAACCTACGAGCAGTACTTC | CASSHTGLGTYEQYF
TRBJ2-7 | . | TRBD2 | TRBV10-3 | TGTGCCATCAGTAGTGGGGGACTAGCGGGAGTGGGGCAGTACTTC | CAISSGGLAGVGQYF
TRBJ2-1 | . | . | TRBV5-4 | TGTGCCAGCAGCTCTTTCCTAGGGGGGCAGGGCAATGAGCAGTTCTTC | CASSSFLGGQGNEQFF
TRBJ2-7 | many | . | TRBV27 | TGTGCCAGCAGTCCCAGGGACTGGGCCTACGAGCAGTACTTC | CASSPRDWAYEQYF
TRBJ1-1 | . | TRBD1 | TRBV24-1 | TGTGCCACCAGAAGACAGGGTAGTACTGAAGCTTTCTTT | CATRRQGSTEAFF
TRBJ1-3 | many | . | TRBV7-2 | TGTGCCAGCAGCCCCAACGCTCCCACAACCTCTGGAAACACCATATATTTT | CASSPNAPTTSGNTIYF
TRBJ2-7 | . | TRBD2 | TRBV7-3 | TGTGCCAGCAGCTTAGCGGGAGTGGCCTACAATGAGCAGTACTTC | CASSLAGVAYNEQYF